Sequencing of this T cell receptor (beta chain) was carried out in a study of T cells in Graves' hyperthyroidism and ophthalmopathy. Looking at the study overall: At initial diagnosis, before any treatment had begun, peripheral blood was obtained.

Study-level findings and limits: With a median lead of approximately six months before onset, the model predicted ophthalmopathy.

As for this clonotype: Its matching antigen is unknown. A much larger clonotype is one base distant, so this may be a read error.

The CDR3 is 14 residues long. Looked up from germline, CDR1 is SGHDT and CDR2 is YYEEEE. V lost 5 bases and J lost 3, with 15 bases in between. Amplification of TCR beta CDR3 regions used RNA as the template. A first-round RT-PCR of the TCR CDR3 used the HTBI primer set. TCRdb re-analysed the multiplex PCR reads in MiXCR, keeping a single row per CDR3 protein. Of around 100,000 distinct CDR3 sequences in the sample, about 45% were seen once. The rearrangement joins TRBV5-6 to TRBJ2-7; D could derive from TRBD1 or TRBD2 (6 bases each). The sample was blood. The TCR originated in a man between 35 and 55 years old with Graves' hyperthyroidism. The CDR3 DNA reads TGTGCCAGCAGTGTGGGGGGACATTTCTACGAGCAGTACTTC. Its protein product is CASSVGGHFYEQYF.